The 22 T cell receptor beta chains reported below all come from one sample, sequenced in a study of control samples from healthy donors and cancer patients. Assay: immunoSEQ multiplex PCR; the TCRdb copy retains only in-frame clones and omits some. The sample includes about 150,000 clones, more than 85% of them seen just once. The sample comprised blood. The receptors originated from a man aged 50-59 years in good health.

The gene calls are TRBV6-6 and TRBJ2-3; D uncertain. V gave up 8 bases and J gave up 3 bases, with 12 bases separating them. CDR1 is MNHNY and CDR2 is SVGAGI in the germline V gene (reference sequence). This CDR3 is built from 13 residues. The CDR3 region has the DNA TGTGCCAGCCTTGGGTGGGTAACAGATACGCAGTATTTT. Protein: CASLGWVTDTQYF.

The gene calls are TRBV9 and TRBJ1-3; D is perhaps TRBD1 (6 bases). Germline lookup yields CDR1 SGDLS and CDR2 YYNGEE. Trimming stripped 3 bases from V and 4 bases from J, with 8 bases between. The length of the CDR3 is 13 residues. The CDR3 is CASSGGAGNTIYF. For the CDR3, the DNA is TGTGCCAGCAGCGGGGGGGCAGGAAACACCATATATTTT.

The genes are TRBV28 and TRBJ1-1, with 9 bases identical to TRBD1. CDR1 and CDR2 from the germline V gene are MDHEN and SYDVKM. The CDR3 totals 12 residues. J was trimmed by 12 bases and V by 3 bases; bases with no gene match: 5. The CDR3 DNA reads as TGTGCCAGCAGTTTTACACAGGGGGCTCCTTTCTTT. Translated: CASSFTQGAPFF.

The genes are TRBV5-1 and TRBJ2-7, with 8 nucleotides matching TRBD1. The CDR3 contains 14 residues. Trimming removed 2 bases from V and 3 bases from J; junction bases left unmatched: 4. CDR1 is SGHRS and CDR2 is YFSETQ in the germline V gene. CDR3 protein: CASSLQGGDYEQYF. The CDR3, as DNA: TGCGCCAGCAGCTTACAGGGGGGAGACTACGAGCAGTACTTC.

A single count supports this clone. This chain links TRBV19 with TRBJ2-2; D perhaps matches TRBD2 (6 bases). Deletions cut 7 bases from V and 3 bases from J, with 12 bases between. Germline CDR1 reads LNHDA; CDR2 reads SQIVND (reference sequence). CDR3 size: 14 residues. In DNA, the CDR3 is TGTGCCAGTAAATGGCGGGAAGACACCGGGGAGCTGTTTTTT. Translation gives CASKWREDTGELFF.

CDR3 sequence reads: CASSEAGSGRTDTQYF. The CDR3, as DNA: TGTGCCAGCAGTGAAGCTGGTAGCGGGAGAACAGATACGCAGTATTTT. The rearrangement joins TRBV6-1 to TRBJ2-3; TRBD2 aligns across 9 bases. The V gene's germline CDR1 is MNHNS and CDR2 SASEGT. This CDR3 region has 16 residues. Trimming at V came to 0 bases and at J to 3 bases, leaving 4 bases not matched to a gene.

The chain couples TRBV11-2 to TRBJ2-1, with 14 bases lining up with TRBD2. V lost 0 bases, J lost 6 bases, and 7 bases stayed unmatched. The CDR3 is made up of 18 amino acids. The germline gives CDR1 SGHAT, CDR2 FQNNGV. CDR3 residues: CASSLDRLAGGLLNEQFF. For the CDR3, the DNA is TGTGCCAGCAGCTTAGATCGACTAGCGGGAGGGCTTCTCAATGAGCAGTTCTTC.

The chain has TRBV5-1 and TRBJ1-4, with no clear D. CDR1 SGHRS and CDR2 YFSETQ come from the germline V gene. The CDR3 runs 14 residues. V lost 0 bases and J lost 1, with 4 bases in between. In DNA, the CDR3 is TGCGCCAGCAGCTTGGACGGAACTAATGAAAAACTGTTTTTT. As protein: CASSLDGTNEKLFF.

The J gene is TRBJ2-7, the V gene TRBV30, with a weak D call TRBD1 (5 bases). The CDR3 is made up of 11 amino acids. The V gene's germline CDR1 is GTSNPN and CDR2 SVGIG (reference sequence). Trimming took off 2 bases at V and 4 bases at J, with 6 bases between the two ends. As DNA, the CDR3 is TGTGCCTGGAGTAACAGGTACGAGCAGTACTTC. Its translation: CAWSNRYEQYF.

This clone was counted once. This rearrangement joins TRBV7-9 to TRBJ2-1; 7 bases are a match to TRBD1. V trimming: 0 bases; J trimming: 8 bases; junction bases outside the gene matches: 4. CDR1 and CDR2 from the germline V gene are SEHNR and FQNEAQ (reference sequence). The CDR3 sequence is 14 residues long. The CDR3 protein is CASSLAQGGDEQFF. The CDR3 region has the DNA TGTGCCAGCAGCTTAGCACAAGGGGGCGATGAGCAGTTCTTC.

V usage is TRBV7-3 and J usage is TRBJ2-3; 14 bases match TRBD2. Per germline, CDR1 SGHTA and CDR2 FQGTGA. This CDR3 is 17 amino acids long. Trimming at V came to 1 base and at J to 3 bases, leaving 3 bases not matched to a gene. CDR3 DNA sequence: TGTGCCAGCAGCTTAAAAGGGACTAGCGGGAGTACAGATACGCAGTATTTT. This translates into CASSLKGTSGSTDTQYF.

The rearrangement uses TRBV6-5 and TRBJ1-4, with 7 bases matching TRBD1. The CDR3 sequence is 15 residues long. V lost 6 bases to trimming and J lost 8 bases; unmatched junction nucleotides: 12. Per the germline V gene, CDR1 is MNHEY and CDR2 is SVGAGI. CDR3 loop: CASRPLDRVQEKLFF. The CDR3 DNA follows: TGTGCCAGCAGACCCCTCGACAGGGTACAGGAAAAACTGTTTTTT.

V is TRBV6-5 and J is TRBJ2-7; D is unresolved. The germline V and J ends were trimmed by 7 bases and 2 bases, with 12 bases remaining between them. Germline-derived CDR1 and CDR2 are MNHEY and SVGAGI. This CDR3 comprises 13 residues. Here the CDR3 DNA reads TGTGCCAGCAATAATTCCCCAACCTACGAGCAGTACTTC. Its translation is CASNNSPTYEQYF.

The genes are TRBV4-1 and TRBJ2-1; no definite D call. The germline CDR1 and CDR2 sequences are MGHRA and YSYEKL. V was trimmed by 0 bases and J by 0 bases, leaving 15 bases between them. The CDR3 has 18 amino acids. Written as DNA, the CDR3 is TGCGCCAGCAGCCAAGATTCCATAGCCGTGTTCTCCTACAATGAGCAGTTCTTC. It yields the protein CASSQDSIAVFSYNEQFF.

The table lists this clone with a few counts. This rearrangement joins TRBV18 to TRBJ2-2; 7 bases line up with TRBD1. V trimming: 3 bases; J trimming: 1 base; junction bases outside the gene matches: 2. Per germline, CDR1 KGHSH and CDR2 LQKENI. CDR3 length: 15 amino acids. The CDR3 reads CASSPTGLNTGELFF. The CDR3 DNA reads TGTGCCAGCTCACCGACAGGGTTGAACACCGGGGAGCTGTTTTTT.

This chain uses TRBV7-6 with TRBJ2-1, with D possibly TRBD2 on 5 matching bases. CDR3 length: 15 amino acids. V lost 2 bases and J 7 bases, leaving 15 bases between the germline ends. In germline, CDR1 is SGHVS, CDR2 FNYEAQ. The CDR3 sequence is CASSLNPSSLNEQFF. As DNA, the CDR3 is TGTGCCAGCAGCTTAAATCCTAGCTCCTTGAATGAGCAGTTCTTC. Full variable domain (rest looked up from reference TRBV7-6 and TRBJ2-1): GAGVSQSPRYKVTKRGQDVALRCDPISGHVSLYWYRQALGQGPEFLTYFNYEAQQDKSGLPNDRFSAERPEGSISTLTIQRTEQRDSAMYRCASSLNPSSLNEQFFGPGTRLTVL.

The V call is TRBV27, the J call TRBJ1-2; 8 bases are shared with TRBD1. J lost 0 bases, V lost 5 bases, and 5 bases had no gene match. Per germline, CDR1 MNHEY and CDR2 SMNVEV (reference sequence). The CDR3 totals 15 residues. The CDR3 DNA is TGTGCCAGCAGTCCGCAGGGGGCTGCTAACTATGGCTACACCTTC. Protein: CASSPQGAANYGYTF.

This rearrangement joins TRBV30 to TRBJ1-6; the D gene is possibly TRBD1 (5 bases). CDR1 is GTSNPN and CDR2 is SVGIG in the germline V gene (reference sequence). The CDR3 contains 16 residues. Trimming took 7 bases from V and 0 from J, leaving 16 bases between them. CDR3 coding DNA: TGTGCCTCGGAGGGGTCAATGAGCTCCTATAATTCACCCCTCCACTTT. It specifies CASEGSMSSYNSPLHF.

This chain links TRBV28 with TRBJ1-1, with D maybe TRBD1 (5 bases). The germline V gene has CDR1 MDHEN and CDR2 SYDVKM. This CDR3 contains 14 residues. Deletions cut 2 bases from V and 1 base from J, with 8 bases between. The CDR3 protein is CASSLAGWNTEAFF. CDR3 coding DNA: TGTGCCAGCAGTTTAGCAGGGTGGAACACTGAAGCTTTCTTT.

The CDR3 is CASSFQGDSSYEQYF. CDR3 DNA sequence: TGCGCCAGCAGCTTCCAGGGGGACAGCTCCTACGAGCAGTACTTC. The chain is built from TRBV5-1 and TRBJ2-7; TRBD1 agrees at 7 bases. This CDR3 region has 15 residues. The ends lost 2 bases at V and 0 bases at J; junction bases unmatched: 5. Germline V CDR1 and CDR2: SGHRS, YFSETQ.

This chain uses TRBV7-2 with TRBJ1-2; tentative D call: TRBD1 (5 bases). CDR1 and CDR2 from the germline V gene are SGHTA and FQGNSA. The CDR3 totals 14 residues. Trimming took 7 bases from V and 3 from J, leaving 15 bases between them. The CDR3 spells CASIPMGRDYGYTF. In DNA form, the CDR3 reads TGTGCCAGCATCCCGATGGGACGGGACTATGGCTACACCTTC.

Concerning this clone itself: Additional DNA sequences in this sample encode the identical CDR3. The CDR3 coding sequence is TGCGCCAGCAGCTTGACAGGGGGAAGCAATCAGCCCCAGCATTTT. Translated: CASSLTGGSNQPQHF. V and J are TRBV5-1 and TRBJ1-5; 8 nucleotides agree with TRBD1. Germline CDR1 SGHRS, CDR2 YFSETQ. CDR3 size: 15 residues. V was pared by 1 base and J by 1 base, with 1 base of the junction left unmatched.